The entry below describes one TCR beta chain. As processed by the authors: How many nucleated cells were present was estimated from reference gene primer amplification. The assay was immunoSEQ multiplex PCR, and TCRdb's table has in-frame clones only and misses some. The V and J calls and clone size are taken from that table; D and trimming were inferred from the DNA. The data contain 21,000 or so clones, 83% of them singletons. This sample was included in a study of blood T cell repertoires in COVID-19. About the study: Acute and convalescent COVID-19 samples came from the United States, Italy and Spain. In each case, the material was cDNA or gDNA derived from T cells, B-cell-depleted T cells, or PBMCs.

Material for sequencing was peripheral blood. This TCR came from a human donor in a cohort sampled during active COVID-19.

The CDR3, as DNA: TGTGCCAGCAGTCCTTTCACAGGAAAGATAATGAACACTGAAGCTTTCTTT. Protein product: CASSPFTGKIMNTEAFF. This sequence joins TRBV2 and TRBJ1-1; tentatively, D is TRBD1 (5 bases). Germline values: CDR1 SNHLY, CDR2 FYNNEI. This CDR3 contains 17 residues. V was clipped by 5 bases and J by 0 bases, with 19 bases between them.